The 25 T cell receptor beta chains listed next were all sequenced from one sample in a study of blood T cell repertoires in COVID-19. Profiling relied on immunoSEQ multiplex PCR, and the TCRdb table lists in-frame clones only, not all of them. The profile shows more than 150,000 clones, 87% of them singletons. The source material was PBMCs or T cells enriched from blood (not recorded which). The receptor set was obtained from a woman between 50 and 59 years old who had recovered from COVID-19.

The J gene is TRBJ2-3, the V gene TRBV6-4, with D unresolved. CDR3 size: 14 residues. CDR1 MRHNA and CDR2 SNTAGT come from the germline V gene. V shed 0 bases and J shed 8 bases, with 12 bases lying between them. The CDR3, as DNA: TGTGCCAGCAGTGACTCCTATGACTCGTCTACGCAGTATTTT. Protein product: CASSDSYDSSTQYF.

This chain connects TRBV19 to TRBJ1-6; D possibly corresponds to TRBD1 (6 bases). The germline gives CDR1 LNHDA, CDR2 SQIVND (reference sequence). With 6 bases removed from V and 5 bases from J, the gap between germline ends came to 14 bases. The CDR3 has 15 residues. Here the CDR3 DNA reads TGTGCCAGTAGCGAGACAGGAGTCAATAATTCACCCCTCCACTTT. This sequence encodes CASSETGVNNSPLHF.

The chain combines TRBV29-1 with TRBJ2-2; 8 nucleotides match TRBD1. V shed 7 bases and J 4 bases; nucleotides not matched to a gene: 5. The length of the CDR3 is 13 residues. Germline values: CDR1 SQVTM, CDR2 ANQGSEA. In DNA, the CDR3 is TGCAGCGCGTCGACAGGGGTCACCGGGGAGCTGTTTTTT. The encoded protein is CSASTGVTGELFF.

The genes are TRBV27 and TRBJ2-1, with 11 bases identical to TRBD2. CDR3 size: 16 residues. From germline, CDR1 is MNHEY and CDR2 SMNVEV (reference sequence). V lost 0 bases and J lost 3; bases outside the gene matches: 1. The CDR3: CASSLSGTSGYNEQFF. The CDR3 coding sequence is TGTGCCAGCAGTTTATCCGGGACTAGCGGCTACAATGAGCAGTTCTTC.

The chain joins TRBV10-1 to TRBJ1-1; D perhaps matches TRBD1 (5 bases). Germline V CDR1 and CDR2: WNHNN, SYGVQD (reference sequence). This CDR3 spans 19 amino acids. V was trimmed by 10 bases and J by 1 base, leaving 31 bases between them. This CDR3 is CATKNEMVRGGRRNTEAFF. DNA for the CDR3: TGCGCCACCAAGAACGAGATGGTAAGGGGTGGCCGGCGGAACACTGAAGCTTTCTTT.

The chain carries TRBV10-1 and TRBJ1-1; 7 positions match TRBD1. The CDR3 has 13 residues. With V trimmed by 5 bases and J by 5 bases, 5 bases remained unmatched. Germline lookup yields CDR1 WNHNN and CDR2 SYGVQD (reference sequence). CDR3 amino acids: CASSRGGATEAFF. The CDR3 DNA sequence: TGCGCCAGCAGTAGAGGGGGCGCGACTGAAGCTTTCTTT.

This clone was seen just once. The chain employs TRBV7-6 and TRBJ1-2; possible D gene TRBD1, 6 bases. CDR1 and CDR2 (germline): SGHVS, FNYEAQ. The V end lost 1 base, the J end lost 5 bases, and 14 bases lay between the germline ends. The CDR3 covers 15 residues. CDR3 amino acids: CASSLETGRSYGYTF. The CDR3 region has the DNA TGTGCCAGCAGCTTAGAAACAGGGAGATCTTATGGCTACACCTTC.

The chain is built from TRBV10-3 and TRBJ2-7; TRBD2 is a possible D gene (6 bases). The CDR3 has 13 amino acids. Looked up from germline, CDR1 is ENHRY and CDR2 is SYGVKD. V lost 1 base, J lost 6 bases, and 10 bases lay in between. The CDR3 DNA follows: TGTGCCATCAGTGAGTGGGGAGGACCCGAGCAGTACTTC. It specifies CAISEWGGPEQYF.

The J gene is TRBJ2-5, the V gene TRBV5-4; D is ambiguous. CDR1 is SGHNT and CDR2 is YYREEE in the germline V gene (reference sequence). The V and J ends lost 6 bases and 5 bases respectively, with 14 bases between them. This CDR3 comprises 13 residues. The CDR3, as DNA: TGTGCCAGCACCGACTCGAGACGGGAGACCCAGTACTTC. Translation: CASTDSRRETQYF.

V gene TRBV7-2 combines with J gene TRBJ2-7; D possibly corresponds to TRBD1 (5 bases). Trimming took off 1 base at V and 3 bases at J, with 10 bases between the two ends. The CDR3 consists of 14 residues. Germline V gene data show CDR1 as SGHTA and CDR2 as FQGNSA. The CDR3 DNA follows: TGTGCCAGCAGCTTAGGGGCCAGGGTCTACGAGCAGTACTTC. Its translation is CASSLGARVYEQYF.

The chain combines TRBV10-2 with TRBJ1-5; TRBD1 aligns across 8 bases. The V gene end was trimmed by 4 bases and the J gene end by 6 bases; junction bases not matched to a gene: 8. Per the germline V gene, CDR1 is WSHSY and CDR2 is SAAADI. The CDR3 extends over 15 amino acids. The CDR3, as DNA: TGCGCCAGCAGTGCGGTTAACAGGGGGGGTCAGCCCCAGCATTTT. This gives the protein CASSAVNRGGQPQHF.

The chain has TRBV7-2 and TRBJ1-1; maybe TRBD1 (6 bases). V lost 1 base and J 3 bases, leaving 12 bases between the germline ends. CDR3 size: 15 residues. From germline, CDR1 is SGHTA and CDR2 FQGNSA. The CDR3 sequence: CASSLVAGADTEAFF. The CDR3 nucleotides are TGTGCCAGCAGCTTAGTAGCAGGGGCGGACACTGAAGCTTTCTTT.

This clone occurred once. V gene TRBV7-2 combines with J gene TRBJ2-7, with 8 bases that match TRBD2. V trimming: 3 bases; J trimming: 4 bases; junction bases outside the gene matches: 5. Germline values: CDR1 SGHTA, CDR2 FQGNSA. The CDR3 loop spans 14 amino acids. CDR3: CASSFTSGSYEQYF. The CDR3, as DNA: TGTGCCAGCAGCTTCACGAGCGGGAGTTACGAGCAGTACTTC.

The V call is TRBV5-4, the J call TRBJ1-1; 12 nucleotides align to TRBD1. Germline CDR1 is SGHNT and CDR2 is YYREEE (reference sequence). The junction had 6 bases not matched to a gene; V was cut back by 4 bases and J by 5 bases. The CDR3 extends over 15 amino acids. The CDR3 sequence is CASSGRDRGQTEAFF. CDR3 DNA: TGTGCCAGCAGCGGCCGGGACAGGGGGCAAACTGAAGCTTTCTTT.

The gene calls are TRBV13 and TRBJ1-1, with D hard to call. From germline, CDR1 is PRHDT and CDR2 FYEKMQ (reference sequence). V was pared by 3 bases and J by 7 bases, with 18 bases between. The CDR3 sequence is 15 residues long. CDR3 DNA sequence: TGTGCCAGCAGCTTTGACCCCATAGGAGTGGGTGAAGCTTTCTTT. Translating it yields CASSFDPIGVGEAFF. Looking up the rest from reference TRBV13 and TRBJ1-1 gives the full variable domain: AAGVIQSPRHLIKEKRETATLKCYPIPRHDTVYWYQQGPGQDPQFLISFYEKMQSDKGSIPDRFSAQQFSDYHSELNMSSLELGDSALYFCASSFDPIGVGEAFFGQGTRLTVV.

J is TRBJ2-1 and V is TRBV27, with D uncertain. This CDR3 is 13 amino acids long. CDR1 and CDR2 from the germline V gene are MNHEY and SMNVEV (reference sequence). V lost 1 base to trimming and J lost 8 bases, with 9 bases between them. The CDR3 protein is CASSLYSAYEQFF. CDR3 bases: TGTGCCAGCAGTTTATATAGTGCCTATGAGCAGTTCTTC.

The chain couples TRBV28 to TRBJ2-7; 11 bases agree with TRBD1. The germline V gene has CDR1 MDHEN and CDR2 SYDVKM. CDR3 length equals 12 residues. J gave up 6 bases and V 6 bases, and 1 base lay outside the gene matches. The CDR3 spells CASRDRGREQYF. The CDR3 DNA reads TGTGCCAGCAGGGACAGGGGGCGCGAGCAGTACTTC.

The V gene is TRBV5-4, the J gene TRBJ1-3; D possibly corresponds to TRBD1 (5 bases). The CDR3 contains 15 residues. In germline, CDR1 is SGHNT, CDR2 YYREEE (reference sequence). V lost 4 bases and J lost 4, with 15 bases in between. The CDR3 DNA reads as TGTGCCAGCAGCCCGGGGGGGGACTCAGGAAACACCATATATTTT. It translates to CASSPGGDSGNTIYF.

In its sample, this clone was seen once. The gene calls are TRBV25-1 and TRBJ2-1; maybe TRBD2 (5 bases). The CDR3 length is 13 residues. The ends were cut back, 4 bases at V and 9 bases at J, with 13 bases in the middle. Per germline, CDR1 MGHDK and CDR2 SYGVNS. The chain's CDR3 is CASSAGERTEQFF. The DNA for the CDR3 is TGTGCCAGCAGTGCCGGGGAGCGGACTGAGCAGTTCTTC.

The chain recombines TRBV12-3 or TRBV12-4 with TRBJ1-2, with TRBD1 as a possible D gene (6 bases). The CDR3 sequence is 12 residues long. The ends were cut back, 5 bases at V and 2 bases at J, with 6 bases in the middle. The DNA of the CDR3 is TGTGCCAGCAGTGACAGGAACTATGGCTACACCTTC. Encoded protein: CASSDRNYGYTF.

The V call is TRBV30, the J call TRBJ2-2, with 9 bases lining up with TRBD1. This CDR3 is 14 amino acids long. Germline trimming cut 7 bases from V and 4 bases from J; bases unmatched to any gene: 7. Per the germline V gene, CDR1 is GTSNPN and CDR2 is SVGIG (reference sequence). The chain's CDR3 is CAYSQGASTGELFF. CDR3 DNA sequence: TGTGCCTACTCACAGGGGGCCTCCACCGGGGAGCTGTTTTTT.

This rearrangement joins TRBV7-2 to TRBJ2-7, with 7 bases aligning to TRBD1. After removal of 5 bases from V and 13 bases from J, the junction contained 20 bases not matched to a gene. The CDR3 is 15 amino acids. Germline CDR1 SGHTA, CDR2 FQGNSA. The CDR3 nucleotides are TGTGCCAGCAGCCCGAACAGGGGACCTCCTAGGCGCCGATACTTC. Its protein product is CASSPNRGPPRRRYF.

J is TRBJ1-3 and V is TRBV18; 7 bases are shared with TRBD1. This CDR3 has 16 residues. The trim removed 0 bases at V and 0 bases at J, leaving 2 bases unmatched. From germline, CDR1 is KGHSH and CDR2 LQKENI. The CDR3, as DNA: TGTGCCAGCTCACCACCAGACAGGGTCTCTGGAAACACCATATATTTT. Translating it yields CASSPPDRVSGNTIYF.

The chain is built from TRBV24-1 and TRBJ1-5; 10 bases map to TRBD1. The CDR3 spans 15 residues. The ends lost 5 bases at V and 5 bases at J; junction bases unmatched: 5. CDR1 and CDR2 (germline): KGHDR, SFDVKD. The CDR3 here is CATSGGGQGDQPQHF. In DNA, the CDR3 is TGTGCCACCAGTGGTGGTGGACAGGGGGATCAGCCCCAGCATTTT.

The chain carries TRBV7-9 and TRBJ2-5; a weak D match, TRBD2 (5 bases). V lost 6 bases and J lost 5, with 13 bases in between. The CDR3 extends over 13 amino acids. Germline V gives CDR1 SEHNR, CDR2 FQNEAQ (reference sequence). CDR3 amino acids: CASSPGVEETQYF. The CDR3 bases are TGTGCCAGCAGTCCCGGGGTGGAGGAGACCCAGTACTTC.